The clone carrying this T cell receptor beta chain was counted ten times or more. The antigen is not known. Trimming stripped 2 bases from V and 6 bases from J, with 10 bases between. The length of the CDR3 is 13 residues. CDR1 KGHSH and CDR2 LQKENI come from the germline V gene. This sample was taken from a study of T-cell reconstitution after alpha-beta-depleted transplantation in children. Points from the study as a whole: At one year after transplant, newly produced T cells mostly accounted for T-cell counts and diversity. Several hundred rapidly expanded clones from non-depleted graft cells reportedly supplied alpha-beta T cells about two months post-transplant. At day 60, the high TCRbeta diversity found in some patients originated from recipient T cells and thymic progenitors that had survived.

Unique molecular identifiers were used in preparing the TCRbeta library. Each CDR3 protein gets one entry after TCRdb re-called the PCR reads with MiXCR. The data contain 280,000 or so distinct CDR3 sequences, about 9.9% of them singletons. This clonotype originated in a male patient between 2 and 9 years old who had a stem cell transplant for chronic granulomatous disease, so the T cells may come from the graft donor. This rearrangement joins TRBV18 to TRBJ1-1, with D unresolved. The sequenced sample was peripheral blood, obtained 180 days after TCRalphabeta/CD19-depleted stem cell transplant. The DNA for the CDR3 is TGTGCCAGCTCACCAGACGCCCGCCCTGAAGCTTTCTTT. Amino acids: CASSPDARPEAFF. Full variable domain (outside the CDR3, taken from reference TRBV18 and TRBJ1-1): NAGVMQNPRHLVRRRGQEARLRCSPMKGHSHVYWYRQLPEEGLKFMVYLQKENIIDESGMPKERFSAEFPKEGPSILRIQQVVRGDSAAYFCASSPDARPEAFFGQGTRLTVV.